One sample yielded the 7 T cell receptor beta chains listed below, sequenced in a study of shared clonotypes between healthy human individuals. Naive CD8 cells, CD45RO-negative and positively selected for CCR7, excluded terminally differentiated effector memory CD45RA+ cells. Here immunoSEQ multiplex PCR was the method, and the copy in TCRdb shows in-frame clones only, minus some. Of more than 600,000 clones in the sample, under 95% were seen once. Input material: naive CD8+ T cells sorted from blood. These receptors originate from a man aged 30 to 45 in good health.

The gene calls are TRBV7-9 and TRBJ2-1; the match to TRBD2 covers 8 bases. Per germline, CDR1 SEHNR and CDR2 FQNEAQ (reference sequence). There are 14 residues in the CDR3. J gave up 7 bases and V 6 bases, and 8 bases lay outside the gene matches. CDR3 amino acids: CASSLLAGANEQFF. In DNA, the CDR3 is TGTGCCAGCAGTTTGCTAGCGGGTGCAAATGAGCAGTTCTTC.

This clone was picked up a small number of times. Other DNA sequences in the sample encode the same CDR3. The chain couples TRBV5-4 to TRBJ2-7, with D possibly being TRBD1 (6 bases). V gave up 0 bases and J gave up 3 bases, with 10 bases separating them. CDR1 is SGHNT and CDR2 is YYREEE in the germline V gene (reference sequence). There are 14 residues in the CDR3. CDR3 sequence reads: CASSLARGSYEQYF. The CDR3 DNA is TGTGCCAGCAGCTTGGCCAGGGGAAGCTACGAGCAGTACTTC.

Remarks on this clone: The same CDR3 can be traced to other DNA sequences in this sample. The genes are TRBV6-5 and TRBJ2-3; 12 positions agree with TRBD2. Germline lookup yields CDR1 MNHEY and CDR2 SVGAGI. The CDR3 runs to 15 residues. J lost 4 bases, V lost 6 bases, and 5 bases had no gene match. This chain's CDR3 is CASSYLAGGADTQYF. DNA for the CDR3: TGTGCCAGCAGCTATCTAGCGGGAGGGGCAGATACGCAGTATTTT.

This clone appeared once. The chain uses TRBV1 and TRBJ2-7; TRBD2, as called in the table, went unchecked against the DNA. TRBV1 is annotated as a pseudogene. The CDR3 is 17 residues long. For the CDR3, the DNA is TGCACCAGCAGCCAACGCGGGAGCGGGGGCGCAGTGTGGGAGCAGTACTTC. It yields the protein CTSSQRGSGGAVWEQYF.

The rearrangement uses TRBV5-1 and TRBJ2-7; TRBD1 matches at 10 bases. The CDR3 is 16 amino acids. The V segment lost 0 bases and the J segment 3 bases; nucleotides outside the gene matches: 6. Germline CDR1 and CDR2: SGHRS and YFSETQ. The CDR3, as DNA: TGCGCCAGCAGCTTGGGCAGGGGACAGGGGAACTACGAGCAGTACTTC. The encoded protein is CASSLGRGQGNYEQYF.

The chain links TRBV7-9 to TRBJ2-1; a weak D match, TRBD1 (5 bases). This CDR3 contains 13 residues. The germline V gene has CDR1 SEHNR and CDR2 FQNEAQ (reference sequence). V shed 10 bases and J shed 0 bases, with 10 bases lying between them. Written as DNA, the CDR3 is TGTGCCACTCGAGACAGCTCCTACAATGAGCAGTTCTTC. It encodes CATRDSSYNEQFF.

The V and J genes are TRBV6-6 and TRBJ1-5; D is ambiguous. This CDR3 is 12 amino acids long. CDR1 is MNHNY, CDR2 SVGAGI, per germline (reference sequence). Between the trimmed V and J ends, which lost 0 bases and 8 bases, there was a span of 5 bases. The CDR3: CASSYSGKPQHF. For the CDR3, the DNA is TGTGCCAGCAGTTACTCTGGTAAGCCCCAGCATTTT.